This T cell receptor (beta chain) was identified during a study of regulatory T cells in long-lasting Graves disease. Points from the study as a whole: A limited number of samples was an acknowledged limitation. Persistent disease exhibited a predilection for TRBV28, TRBJ1-2 and TRBJ2-5.

Arm-PCR of CDR3 regions and iRepertoire HTBI primers were used to build TCR beta libraries. TCRdb ran MiXCR on the multiplex PCR reads and lists one entry per CDR3 protein. The sample records around 400,000 distinct CDR3 sequences, approximately 15% being singletons. Time point meaning: newly diagnosed GD, antithyroid drugs for less than 3 months. Extracted RNA from PBMCs served as the source of the TCR library. V gave up 3 bases and J gave up 6 bases, with 15 bases separating them. In germline, CDR1 is LNHDA, CDR2 SQIVND (reference sequence). This CDR3 has 14 residues. Only a few counts were recorded for this clonotype. The antigen is unknown. The same sample was also used in a study of T cells in Graves' hyperthyroidism and ophthalmopathy.

The origin of this receptor is a woman in her thirties or forties with Graves disease. The chain has TRBV19 and TRBJ2-7, with D tentatively TRBD2 (6 bases). The sequenced sample was peripheral blood mononuclear cells (PBMCs), obtained at new diagnosis, from a patient treated with antithyroid drugs. The CDR3 region is CASSIGRAMAEQYF. The CDR3 region has the DNA TGTGCCAGTAGTATCGGGAGAGCAATGGCCGAGCAGTACTTC.